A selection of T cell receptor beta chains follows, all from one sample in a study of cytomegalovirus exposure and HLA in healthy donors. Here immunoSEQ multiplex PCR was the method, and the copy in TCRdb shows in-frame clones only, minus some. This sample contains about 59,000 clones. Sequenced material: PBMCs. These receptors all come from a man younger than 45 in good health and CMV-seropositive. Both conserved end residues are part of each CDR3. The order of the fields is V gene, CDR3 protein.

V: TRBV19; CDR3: CASSTERGSTDTQYF
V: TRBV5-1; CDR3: CASSLEGIPNYGYTF
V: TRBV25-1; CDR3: CASSWGGGADTQYF
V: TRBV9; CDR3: CASSVGGGGYEQYF
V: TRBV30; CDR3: CAWSDKGLYNQPQHF
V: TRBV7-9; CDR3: CASSSDRGPNYGYTF
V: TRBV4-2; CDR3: CASSQGTGPETNEKLFF
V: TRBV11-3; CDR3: CASSKTALNTEAFF
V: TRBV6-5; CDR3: CASMTTYQETQYF
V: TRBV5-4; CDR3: CASSIRQGQETQYF
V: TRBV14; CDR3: CASSLLQGRVYEQYF
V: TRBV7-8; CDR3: CASSRDRTNYGYTF
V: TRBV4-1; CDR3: CASSHWTSGNYEQYF
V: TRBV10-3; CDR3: CAISGTGGNYGYTF
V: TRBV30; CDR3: CAWSVLGELFF
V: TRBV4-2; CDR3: CASSQGQGAYEQYF
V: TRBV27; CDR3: CASSFQGGDEKLFF
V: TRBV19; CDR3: CASSIGQLGNQPQHF
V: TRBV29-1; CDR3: CSVRTDTDATYTGELFF
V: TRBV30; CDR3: CAWQQGTGEETQYF
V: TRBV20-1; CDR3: CSARGIYEQYF
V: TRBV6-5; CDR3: CASNKGNNSPLHF
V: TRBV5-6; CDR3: CASSLGGSEQYF
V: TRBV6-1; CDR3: CASSERGYEQYF
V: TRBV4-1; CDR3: CASSQTSGGEARYEQYF
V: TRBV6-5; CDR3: CASSYRQGTNQPQHF
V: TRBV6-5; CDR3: CASRGAGDRNIQYF
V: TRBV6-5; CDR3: CASSWGQENTEAFF
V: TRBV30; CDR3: CAWSGSGGIPLHF
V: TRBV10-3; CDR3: CAISQTGNTEAFF
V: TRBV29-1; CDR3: CSVPETGTSPYNEQFF
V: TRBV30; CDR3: CAWSPGLATYEQYF
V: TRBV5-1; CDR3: CASSLAGYSGNTIYF
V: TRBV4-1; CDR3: CASSQDRWGGNQPQHF
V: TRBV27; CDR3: CASCCGESYEQYF
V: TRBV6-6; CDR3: CASSYKGQGNEKLFF
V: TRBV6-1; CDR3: CASSEGVFTGELFF
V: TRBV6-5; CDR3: CASSLTGGRGQPQHF
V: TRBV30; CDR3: CAWNRGMSTDTQYF
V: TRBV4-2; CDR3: CASSQTSGGPDTQYF
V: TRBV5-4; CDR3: CASSLFGGASYEQYF
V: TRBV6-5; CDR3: CASSYSSGLGYTF
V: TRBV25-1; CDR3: CATGIGHSTDTQYF
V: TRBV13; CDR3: CASSLFSGSSYEQYF